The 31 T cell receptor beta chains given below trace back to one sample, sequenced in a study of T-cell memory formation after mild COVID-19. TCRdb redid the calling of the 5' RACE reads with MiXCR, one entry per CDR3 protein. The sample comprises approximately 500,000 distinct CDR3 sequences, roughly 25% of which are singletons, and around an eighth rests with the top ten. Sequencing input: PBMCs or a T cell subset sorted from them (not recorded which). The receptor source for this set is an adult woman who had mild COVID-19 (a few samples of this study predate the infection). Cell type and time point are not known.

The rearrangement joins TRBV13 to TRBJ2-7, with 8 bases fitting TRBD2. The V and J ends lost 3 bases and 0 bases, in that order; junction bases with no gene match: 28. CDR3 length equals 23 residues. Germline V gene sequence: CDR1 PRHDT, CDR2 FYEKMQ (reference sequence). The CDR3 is CASSFTEGSYRRLAGTSSYEQYF. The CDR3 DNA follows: TGTGCCAGCAGCTTCACCGAGGGGAGCTACCGTCGGCTAGCGGGTACCAGCTCCTACGAGCAGTACTTC.

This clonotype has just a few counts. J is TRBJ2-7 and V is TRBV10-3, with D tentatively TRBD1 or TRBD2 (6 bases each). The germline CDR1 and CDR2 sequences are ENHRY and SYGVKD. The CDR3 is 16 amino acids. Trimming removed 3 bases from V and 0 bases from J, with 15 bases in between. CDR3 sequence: CAISDYGGRTSYEQYF. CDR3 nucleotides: TGTGCCATCAGTGACTACGGGGGCAGAACCTCCTACGAGCAGTACTTC.

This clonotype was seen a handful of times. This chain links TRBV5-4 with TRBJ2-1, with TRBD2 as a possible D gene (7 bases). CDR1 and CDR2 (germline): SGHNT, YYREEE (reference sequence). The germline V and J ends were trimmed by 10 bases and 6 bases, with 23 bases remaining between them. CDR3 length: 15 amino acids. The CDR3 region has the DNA TGTGCCTTATCTCCGGGGGGCAGGGCCCTCAATGAGCAGTTCTTC. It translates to CALSPGGRALNEQFF.

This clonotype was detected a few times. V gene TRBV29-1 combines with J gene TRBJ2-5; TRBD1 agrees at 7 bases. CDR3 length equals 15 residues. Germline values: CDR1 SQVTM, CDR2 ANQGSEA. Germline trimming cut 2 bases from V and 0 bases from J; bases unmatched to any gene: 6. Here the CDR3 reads CSVESTGENQETQYF. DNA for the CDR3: TGCAGCGTTGAATCTACAGGGGAGAACCAAGAGACCCAGTACTTC.

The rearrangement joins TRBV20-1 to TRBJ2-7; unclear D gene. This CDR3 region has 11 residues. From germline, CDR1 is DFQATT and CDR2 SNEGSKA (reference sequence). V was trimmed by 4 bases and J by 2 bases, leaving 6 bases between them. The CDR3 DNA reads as TGCAGTGCTATGAAGGCCTACGAGCAGTACTTC. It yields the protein CSAMKAYEQYF.

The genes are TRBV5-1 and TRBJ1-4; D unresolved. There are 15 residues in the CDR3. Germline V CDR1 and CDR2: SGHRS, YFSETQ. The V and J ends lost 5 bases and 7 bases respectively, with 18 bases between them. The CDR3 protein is CASSAQSGPGEKLFF. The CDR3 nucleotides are TGCGCCAGCAGTGCCCAGTCAGGCCCCGGTGAAAAACTGTTTTTT.

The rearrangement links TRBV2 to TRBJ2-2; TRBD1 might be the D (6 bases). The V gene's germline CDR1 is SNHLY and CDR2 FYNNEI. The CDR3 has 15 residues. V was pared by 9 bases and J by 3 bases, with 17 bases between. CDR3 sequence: CASNEQGPYTGELFF. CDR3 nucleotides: TGTGCCAGTAACGAGCAGGGGCCGTACACCGGGGAGCTGTTTTTT.

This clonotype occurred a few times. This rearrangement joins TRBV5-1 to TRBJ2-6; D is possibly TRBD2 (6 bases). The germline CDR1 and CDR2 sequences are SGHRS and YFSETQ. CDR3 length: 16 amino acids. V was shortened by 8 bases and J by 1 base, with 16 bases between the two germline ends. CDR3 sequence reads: CASARDPMSGANVLTF. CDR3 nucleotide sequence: TGCGCCAGTGCGCGGGACCCGATGTCTGGGGCCAACGTCCTGACTTTC.

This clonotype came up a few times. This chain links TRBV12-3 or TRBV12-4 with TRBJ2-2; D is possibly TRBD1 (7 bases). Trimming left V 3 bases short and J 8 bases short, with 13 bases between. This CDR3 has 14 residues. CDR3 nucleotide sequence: TGTGCCAGCAGTTTGGAGGGGGCGGTAGGGGAGCTGTTTTTT. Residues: CASSLEGAVGELFF.

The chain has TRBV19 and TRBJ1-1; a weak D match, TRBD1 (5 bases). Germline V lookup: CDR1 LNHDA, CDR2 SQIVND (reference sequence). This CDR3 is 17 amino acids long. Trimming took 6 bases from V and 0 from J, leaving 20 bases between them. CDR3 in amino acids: CASRSSGTNRMNTEAFF. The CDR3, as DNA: TGTGCCAGTAGATCTTCCGGGACCAACCGTATGAACACTGAAGCTTTCTTT.

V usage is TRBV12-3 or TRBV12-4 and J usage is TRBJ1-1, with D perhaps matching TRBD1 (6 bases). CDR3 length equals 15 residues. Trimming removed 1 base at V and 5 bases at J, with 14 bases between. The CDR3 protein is CASSLDRAGGTEAFF. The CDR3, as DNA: TGTGCCAGCAGTTTAGACAGGGCGGGAGGGACTGAAGCTTTCTTT.

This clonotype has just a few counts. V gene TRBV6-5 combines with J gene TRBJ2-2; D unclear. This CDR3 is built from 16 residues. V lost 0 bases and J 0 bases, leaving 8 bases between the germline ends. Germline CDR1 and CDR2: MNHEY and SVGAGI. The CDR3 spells CASSYSEEPNTGELFF. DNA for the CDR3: TGTGCCAGCAGTTACTCGGAAGAGCCGAACACCGGGGAGCTGTTTTTT.

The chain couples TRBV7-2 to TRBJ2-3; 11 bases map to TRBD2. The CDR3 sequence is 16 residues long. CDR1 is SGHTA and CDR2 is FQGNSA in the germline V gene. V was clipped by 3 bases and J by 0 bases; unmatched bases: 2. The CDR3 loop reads CASSFIAGGSTDTQYF. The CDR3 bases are TGTGCCAGCAGCTTCATAGCGGGAGGGAGCACAGATACGCAGTATTTT.

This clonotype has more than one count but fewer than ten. The CDR3 protein is CASSVEEGNNYGYTF. CDR3 nucleotide sequence: TGTGCCAGCAGCGTAGAAGAGGGTAACAACTATGGCTACACCTTC. The rearrangement links TRBV9 to TRBJ1-2; D not certain. The CDR3 is made up of 15 amino acids. The V gene's germline CDR1 is SGDLS and CDR2 YYNGEE. V was clipped by 0 bases and J by 2 bases, with 11 bases between them.

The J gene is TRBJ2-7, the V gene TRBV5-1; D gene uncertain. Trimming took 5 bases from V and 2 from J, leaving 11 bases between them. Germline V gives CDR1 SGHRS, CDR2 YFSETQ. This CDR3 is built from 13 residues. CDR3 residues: CASRRGVTYEQYF. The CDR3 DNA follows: TGCGCCAGCAGGAGAGGCGTAACCTACGAGCAGTACTTC.

DNA for the CDR3: TGTGCCAGCAGGGGGGGCCGCACAGATACGCAGTATTTT. Its protein product is CASRGGRTDTQYF. This chain links TRBV7-9 with TRBJ2-3; D is perhaps TRBD1 or TRBD2 (6 bases each). V gave up 6 bases and J gave up 1 base, with 8 bases separating them. The CDR3 is made up of 13 amino acids. The V gene's germline CDR1 is SEHNR and CDR2 FQNEAQ (reference sequence).

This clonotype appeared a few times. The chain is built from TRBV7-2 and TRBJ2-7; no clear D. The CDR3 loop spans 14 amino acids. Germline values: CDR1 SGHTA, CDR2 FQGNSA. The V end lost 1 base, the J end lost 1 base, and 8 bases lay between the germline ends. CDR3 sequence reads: CASSLGVASYEQYF. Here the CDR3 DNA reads TGTGCCAGCAGCTTAGGAGTGGCATCCTACGAGCAGTACTTC.

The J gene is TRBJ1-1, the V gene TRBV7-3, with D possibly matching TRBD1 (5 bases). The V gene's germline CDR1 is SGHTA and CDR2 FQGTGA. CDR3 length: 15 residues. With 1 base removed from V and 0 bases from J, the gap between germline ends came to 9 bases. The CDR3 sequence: CASSLIGGVNTEAFF. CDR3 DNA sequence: TGTGCCAGCAGCTTAATTGGGGGGGTGAACACTGAAGCTTTCTTT.

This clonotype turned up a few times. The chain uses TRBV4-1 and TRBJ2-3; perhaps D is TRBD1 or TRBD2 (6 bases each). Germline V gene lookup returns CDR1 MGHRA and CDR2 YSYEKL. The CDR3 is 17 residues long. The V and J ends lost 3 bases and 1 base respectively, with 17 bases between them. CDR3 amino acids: CASSQEGTQRGTDTQYF. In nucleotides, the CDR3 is TGCGCCAGCAGCCAGGAGGGGACACAGAGGGGCACAGATACGCAGTATTTT.

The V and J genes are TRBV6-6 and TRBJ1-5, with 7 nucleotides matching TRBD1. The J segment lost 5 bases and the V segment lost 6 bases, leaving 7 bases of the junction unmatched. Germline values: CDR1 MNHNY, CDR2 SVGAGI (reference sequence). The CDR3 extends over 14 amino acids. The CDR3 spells CASRIQGSHQPQHF. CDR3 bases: TGTGCCAGCAGGATACAGGGGAGCCATCAGCCCCAGCATTTT.

The chain's CDR3 is CASSRDRGRYTEAFF. As DNA, the CDR3 is TGTGCCAGCTCACGGGACAGGGGTCGTTACACTGAAGCTTTCTTT. The chain carries TRBV18 and TRBJ1-1; 10 bases match TRBD1. The ends lost 4 bases at V and 3 bases at J; junction bases unmatched: 5. Germline V gene lookup returns CDR1 KGHSH and CDR2 LQKENI. This CDR3 region has 15 residues.

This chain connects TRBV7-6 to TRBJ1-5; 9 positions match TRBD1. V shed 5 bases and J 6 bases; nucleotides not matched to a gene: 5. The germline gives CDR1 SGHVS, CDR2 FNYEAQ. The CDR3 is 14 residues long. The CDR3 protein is CASSRGTGFQPQHF. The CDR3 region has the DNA TGTGCCAGCAGCCGCGGGACAGGGTTTCAGCCCCAGCATTTT.

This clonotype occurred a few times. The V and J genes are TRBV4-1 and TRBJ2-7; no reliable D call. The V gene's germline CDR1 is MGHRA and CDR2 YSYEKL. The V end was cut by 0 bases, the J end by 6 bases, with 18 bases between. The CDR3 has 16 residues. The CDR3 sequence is CASSQDRQRQAVEQYF. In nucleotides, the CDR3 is TGCGCCAGCAGCCAAGATCGTCAGAGGCAGGCGGTCGAGCAGTACTTC.

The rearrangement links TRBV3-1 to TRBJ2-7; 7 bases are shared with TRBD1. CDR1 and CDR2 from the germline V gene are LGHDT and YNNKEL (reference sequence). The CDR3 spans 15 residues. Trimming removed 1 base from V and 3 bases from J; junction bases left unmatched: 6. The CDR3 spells CASSQATGANYEQYF. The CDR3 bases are TGTGCCAGCAGCCAAGCCACAGGGGCAAACTACGAGCAGTACTTC.

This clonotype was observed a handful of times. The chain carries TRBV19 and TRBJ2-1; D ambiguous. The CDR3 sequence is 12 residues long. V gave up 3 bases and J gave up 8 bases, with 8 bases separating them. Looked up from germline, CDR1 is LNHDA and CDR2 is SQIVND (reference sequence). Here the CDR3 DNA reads TGTGCCAGTAGTATCCGGGCCGATGAGCAGTTCTTC. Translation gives CASSIRADEQFF. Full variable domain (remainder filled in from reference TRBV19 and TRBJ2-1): DGGITQSPKYLFRKEGQNVTLSCEQNLNHDAMYWYRQDPGQGLRLIYYSQIVNDFQKGDIAEGYSVSREKKESFPLTVTSAQKNPTAFYLCASSIRADEQFFGPGTRLTVL.

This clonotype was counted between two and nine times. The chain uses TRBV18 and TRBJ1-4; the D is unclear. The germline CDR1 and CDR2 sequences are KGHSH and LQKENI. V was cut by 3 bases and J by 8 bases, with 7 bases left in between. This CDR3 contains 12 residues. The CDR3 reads CASSPRLEKLFF. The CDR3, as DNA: TGTGCCAGCTCACCGAGGTTAGAAAAACTGTTTTTT.

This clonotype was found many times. The CDR3 nucleotides are TGTGCCAGCAGCCGGGGGGGCTCCTACGAGCAGTACTTC. It translates to CASSRGGSYEQYF. The rearrangement uses TRBV9 and TRBJ2-7; TRBD2 aligns across 8 bases. The trim removed 4 bases at V and 0 bases at J, leaving 0 bases unmatched. Looked up from germline, CDR1 is SGDLS and CDR2 is YYNGEE. The CDR3 is 13 amino acids.

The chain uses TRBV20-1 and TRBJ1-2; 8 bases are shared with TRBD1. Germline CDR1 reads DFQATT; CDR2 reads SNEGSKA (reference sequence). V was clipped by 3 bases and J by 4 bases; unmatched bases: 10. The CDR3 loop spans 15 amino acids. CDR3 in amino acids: CSASIAGQEPYGYTF. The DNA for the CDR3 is TGCAGTGCTAGCATAGCGGGACAGGAGCCCTATGGCTACACCTTC.

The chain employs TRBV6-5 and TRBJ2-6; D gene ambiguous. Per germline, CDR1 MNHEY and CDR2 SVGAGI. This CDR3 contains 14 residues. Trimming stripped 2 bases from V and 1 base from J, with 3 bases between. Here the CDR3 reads CASSYESGANVLTF. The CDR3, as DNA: TGTGCCAGCAGTTACGAGTCTGGGGCCAACGTCCTGACTTTC.

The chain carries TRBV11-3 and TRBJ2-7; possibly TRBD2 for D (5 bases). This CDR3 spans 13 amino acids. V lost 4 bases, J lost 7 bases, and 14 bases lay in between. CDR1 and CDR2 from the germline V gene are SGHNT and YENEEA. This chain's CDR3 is CASSSWTWEEQYF. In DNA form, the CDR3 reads TGTGCCAGCAGCTCCTGGACCTGGGAGGAGCAGTACTTC.

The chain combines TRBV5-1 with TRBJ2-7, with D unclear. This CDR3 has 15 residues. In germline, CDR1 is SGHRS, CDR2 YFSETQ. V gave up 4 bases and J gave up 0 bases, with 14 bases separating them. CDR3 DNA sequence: TGCGCCAGCAGCGCCTCCAGGCACTTCTCCTACGAGCAGTACTTC. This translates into CASSASRHFSYEQYF.